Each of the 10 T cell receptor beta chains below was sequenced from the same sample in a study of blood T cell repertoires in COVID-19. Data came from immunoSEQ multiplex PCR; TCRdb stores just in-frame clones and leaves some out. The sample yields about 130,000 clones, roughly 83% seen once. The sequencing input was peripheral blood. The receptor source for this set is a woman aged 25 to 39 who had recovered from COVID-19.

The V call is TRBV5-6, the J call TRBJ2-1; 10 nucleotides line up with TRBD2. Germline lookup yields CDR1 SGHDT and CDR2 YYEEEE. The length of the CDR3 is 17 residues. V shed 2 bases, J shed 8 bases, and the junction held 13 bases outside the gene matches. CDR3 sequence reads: CASSFELAGQFLDEQFF. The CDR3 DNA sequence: TGTGCCAGCAGCTTTGAACTAGCGGGACAATTTTTAGATGAGCAGTTCTTC.

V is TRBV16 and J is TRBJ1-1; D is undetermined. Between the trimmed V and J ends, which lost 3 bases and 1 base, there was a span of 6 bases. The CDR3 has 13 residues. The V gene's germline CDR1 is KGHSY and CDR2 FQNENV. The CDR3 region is CASSQSGNTEAFF. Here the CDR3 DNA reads TGTGCCAGCAGCCAGAGTGGGAACACTGAAGCTTTCTTT. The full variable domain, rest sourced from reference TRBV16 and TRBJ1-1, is GEEVAQTPKHLVRGEGQKAKLYCAPIKGHSYVFWYQQVLKNEFKFLISFQNENVFDETGMPKERFSAKCLPNSPCSLEIQATKLEDSAVYFCASSQSGNTEAFFGQGTRLTVV.

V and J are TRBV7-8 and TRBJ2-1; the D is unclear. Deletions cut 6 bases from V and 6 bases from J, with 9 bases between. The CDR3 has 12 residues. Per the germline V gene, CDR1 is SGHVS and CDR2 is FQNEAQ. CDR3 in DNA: TGTGCCAGCAGTCGAACGGGCAATGAGCAGTTCTTC. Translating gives CASSRTGNEQFF.

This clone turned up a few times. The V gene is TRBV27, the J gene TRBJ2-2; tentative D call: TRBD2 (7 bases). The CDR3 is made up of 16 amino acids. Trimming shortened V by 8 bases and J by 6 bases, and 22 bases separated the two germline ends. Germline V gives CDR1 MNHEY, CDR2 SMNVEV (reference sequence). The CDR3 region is CASRSEGGKIAGELFF. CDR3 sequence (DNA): TGTGCCAGCCGCTCGGAGGGGGGGAAGATAGCCGGGGAGCTGTTTTTT.

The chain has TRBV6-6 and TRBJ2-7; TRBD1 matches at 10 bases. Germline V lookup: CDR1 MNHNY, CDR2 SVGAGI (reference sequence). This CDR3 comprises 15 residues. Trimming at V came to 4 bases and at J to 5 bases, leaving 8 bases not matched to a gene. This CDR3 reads CASSSTGTGVNEQYF. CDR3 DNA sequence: TGTGCCAGCAGTTCCACCGGGACAGGGGTCAACGAGCAGTACTTC.

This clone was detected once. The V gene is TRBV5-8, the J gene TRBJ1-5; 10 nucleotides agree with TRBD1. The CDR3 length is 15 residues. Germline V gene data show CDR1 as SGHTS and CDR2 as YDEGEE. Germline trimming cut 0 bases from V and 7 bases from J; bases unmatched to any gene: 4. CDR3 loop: CASSLGQGARQPQHF. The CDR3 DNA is TGTGCCAGCAGCTTGGGACAGGGGGCTCGGCAGCCCCAGCATTTT.

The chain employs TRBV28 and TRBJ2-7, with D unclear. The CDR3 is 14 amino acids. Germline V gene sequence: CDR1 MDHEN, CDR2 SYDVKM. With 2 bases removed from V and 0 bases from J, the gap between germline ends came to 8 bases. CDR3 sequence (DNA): TGTGCCAGCAGTTTACCCGGTAGCTCCTACGAGCAGTACTTC. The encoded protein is CASSLPGSSYEQYF. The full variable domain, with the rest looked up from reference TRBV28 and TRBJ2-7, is DVKVTQSSRYLVKRTGEKVFLECVQDMDHENMFWYRQDPGLGLRLIYFSYDVKMKEKGDIPEGYSVSREKKERFSLILESASTNQTSMYLCASSLPGSSYEQYFGPGTRLTVT.

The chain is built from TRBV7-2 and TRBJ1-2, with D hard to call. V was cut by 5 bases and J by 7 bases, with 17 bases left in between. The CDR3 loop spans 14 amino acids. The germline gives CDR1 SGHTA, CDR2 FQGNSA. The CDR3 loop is CASSTKTGVSGYTF. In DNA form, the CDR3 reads TGTGCCAGCAGCACTAAGACCGGGGTTAGTGGCTACACCTTC.

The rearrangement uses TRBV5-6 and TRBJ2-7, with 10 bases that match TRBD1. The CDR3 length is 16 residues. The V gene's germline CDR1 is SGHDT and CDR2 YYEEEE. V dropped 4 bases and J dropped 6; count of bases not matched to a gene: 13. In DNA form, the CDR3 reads TGTGCCAGCAGCCTGAAGGACAGGGGGTTATTCGCCGAGCAGTACTTC. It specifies CASSLKDRGLFAEQYF.

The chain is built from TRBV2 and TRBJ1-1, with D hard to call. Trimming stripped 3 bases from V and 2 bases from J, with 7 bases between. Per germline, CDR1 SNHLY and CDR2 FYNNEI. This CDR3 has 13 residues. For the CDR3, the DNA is TGTGCCAGCAGTGACGAGGTTAACACTGAAGCTTTCTTT. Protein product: CASSDEVNTEAFF.